The clone carrying this T cell receptor beta chain was seen at least ten times. Antigen specificity is unknown. These data originate in a study of CD8 T cells in ankylosing spondylitis. Whole-study findings and limits: Significant enrichment of disease-linked clones was reported in matched ankylosing spondylitis synovial fluid. Ankylosing spondylitis blood appeared to be characterized by a TCR beta motif of 7 to 9 highly homologous variants.

The CDR3 runs 17 residues. Trimming took 3 bases from V and 0 from J, leaving 18 bases between them. Germline-derived CDR1 and CDR2 are DFQATT and SNEGSKA (reference sequence). TCR beta libraries were made by quantitative 5'-RACE with molecular barcodes. TCRdb analysed the 5' RACE reads with MiXCR anew, one entry per CDR3 protein. The repertoire holds 750,000 to 850,000 distinct CDR3 sequences, with 12% as singletons. The sequencing input was blood, either unsorted or a sorted T cell fraction (not recorded which). This chain joins TRBV20-1 and TRBJ2-1, with D uncertain. The TCR sequence derives from a male donor with ankylosing spondylitis. The CDR3 region has the DNA TGCAGTGCTAGTAGGTTCGGGCCGAGGAGCTCCTACAATGAGCAGTTCTTC. It is translated as CSASRFGPRSSYNEQFF.